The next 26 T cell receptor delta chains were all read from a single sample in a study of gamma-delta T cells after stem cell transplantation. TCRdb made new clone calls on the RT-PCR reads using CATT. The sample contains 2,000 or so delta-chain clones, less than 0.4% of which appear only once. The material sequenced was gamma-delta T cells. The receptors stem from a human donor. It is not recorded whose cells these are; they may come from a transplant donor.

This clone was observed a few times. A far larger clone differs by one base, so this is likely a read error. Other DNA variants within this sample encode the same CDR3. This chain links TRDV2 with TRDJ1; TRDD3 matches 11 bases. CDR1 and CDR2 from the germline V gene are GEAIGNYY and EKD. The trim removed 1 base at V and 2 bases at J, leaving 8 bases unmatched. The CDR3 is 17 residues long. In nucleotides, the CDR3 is TGTGCCTGTGACACGCTGGGGGATACTGGTTATACCGATAAACTCATCTTT. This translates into CACDTLGDTGYTDKLIF.

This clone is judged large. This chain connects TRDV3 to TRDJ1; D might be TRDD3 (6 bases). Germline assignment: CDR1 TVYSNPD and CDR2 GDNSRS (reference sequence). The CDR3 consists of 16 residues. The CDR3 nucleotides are TGTGCTTTCTTACTCCGCGGATGGGGGTACACCGATAAACTCATCTTT. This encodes CAFLLRGWGYTDKLIF.

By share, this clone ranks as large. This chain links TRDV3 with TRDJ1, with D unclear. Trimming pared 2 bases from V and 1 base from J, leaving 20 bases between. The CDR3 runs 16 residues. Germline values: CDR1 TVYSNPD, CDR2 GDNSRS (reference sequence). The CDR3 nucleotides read TGTGCCTTTGTACTAGGATCGGACGGGCCCACCGATAAACTCATCTTT. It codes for CAFVLGSDGPTDKLIF.

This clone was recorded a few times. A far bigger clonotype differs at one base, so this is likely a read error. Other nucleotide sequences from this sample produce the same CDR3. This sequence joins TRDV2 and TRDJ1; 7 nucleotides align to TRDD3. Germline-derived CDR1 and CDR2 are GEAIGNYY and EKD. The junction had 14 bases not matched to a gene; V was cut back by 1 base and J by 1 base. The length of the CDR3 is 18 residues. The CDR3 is CACDTLHSVGDSTDKLIF. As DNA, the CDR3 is TGTGCCTGTGACACTCTTCACAGTGTAGGGGATAGCACCGATAAACTCATCTTT.

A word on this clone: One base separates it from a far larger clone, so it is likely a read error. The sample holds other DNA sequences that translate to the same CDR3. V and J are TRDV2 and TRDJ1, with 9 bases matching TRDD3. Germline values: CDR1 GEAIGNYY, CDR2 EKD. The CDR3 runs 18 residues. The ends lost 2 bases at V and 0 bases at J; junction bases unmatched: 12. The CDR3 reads CACDRLGDYPKNTDKLIF. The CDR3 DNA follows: TGTGCCTGTGACAGGCTGGGGGATTACCCCAAAAACACCGATAAACTCATCTTT.

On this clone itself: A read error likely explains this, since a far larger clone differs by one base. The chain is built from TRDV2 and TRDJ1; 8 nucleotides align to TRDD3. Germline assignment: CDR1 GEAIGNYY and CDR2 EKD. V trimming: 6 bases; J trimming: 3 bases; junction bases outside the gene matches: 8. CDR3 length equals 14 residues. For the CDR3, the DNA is TGTGCCTGTAACAAGCTGGGGGACTCCGATAAACTCATCTTT. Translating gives CACNKLGDSDKLIF.

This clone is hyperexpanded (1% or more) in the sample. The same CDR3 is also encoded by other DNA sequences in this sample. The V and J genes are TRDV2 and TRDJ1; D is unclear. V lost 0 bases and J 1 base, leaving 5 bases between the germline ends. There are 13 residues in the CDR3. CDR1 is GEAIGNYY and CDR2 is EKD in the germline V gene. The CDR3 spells CACDTELTDKLIF. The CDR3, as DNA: TGTGCCTGTGACACCGAGCTCACCGATAAACTCATCTTT.

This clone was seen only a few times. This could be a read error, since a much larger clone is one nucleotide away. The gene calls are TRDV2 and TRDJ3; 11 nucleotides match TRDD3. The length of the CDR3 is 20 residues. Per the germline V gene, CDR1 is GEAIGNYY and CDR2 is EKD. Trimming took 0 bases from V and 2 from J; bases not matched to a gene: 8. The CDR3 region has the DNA TGTGCCTGTGACACCGGGGGACTGGGGGATAGCACCTGGGACACCCGACAGATGTTTTTC. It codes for CACDTGGLGDSTWDTRQMFF.

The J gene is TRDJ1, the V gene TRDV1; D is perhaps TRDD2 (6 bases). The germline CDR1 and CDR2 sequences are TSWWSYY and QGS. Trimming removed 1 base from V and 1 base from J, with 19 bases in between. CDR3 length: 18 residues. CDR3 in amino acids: CALGERPSPVPVTDKLIF. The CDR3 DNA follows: TGTGCTCTTGGGGAACGTCCTTCCCCGGTACCCGTCACCGATAAACTCATCTTT.

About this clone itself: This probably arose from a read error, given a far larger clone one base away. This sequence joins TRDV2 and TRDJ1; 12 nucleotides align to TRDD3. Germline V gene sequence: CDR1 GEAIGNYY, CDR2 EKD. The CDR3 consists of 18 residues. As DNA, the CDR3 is TGTGCCCGTGACCCCGTCCAGGGCCTTTCTGGGGGATACGCCGAACTCATCTTT. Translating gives CARDPVQGLSGGYAELIF.

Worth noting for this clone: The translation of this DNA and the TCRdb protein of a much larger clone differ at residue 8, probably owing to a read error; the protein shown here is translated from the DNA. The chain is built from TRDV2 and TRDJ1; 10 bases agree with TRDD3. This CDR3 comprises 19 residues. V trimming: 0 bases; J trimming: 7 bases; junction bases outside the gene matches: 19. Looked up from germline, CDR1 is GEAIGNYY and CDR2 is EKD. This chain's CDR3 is CACDTILMGDTEGTGKLIF. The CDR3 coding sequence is TGTGCCTGTGACACCATTCTAATGGGGGATACAGAAGGGACGGGTAAACTCATCTTT.

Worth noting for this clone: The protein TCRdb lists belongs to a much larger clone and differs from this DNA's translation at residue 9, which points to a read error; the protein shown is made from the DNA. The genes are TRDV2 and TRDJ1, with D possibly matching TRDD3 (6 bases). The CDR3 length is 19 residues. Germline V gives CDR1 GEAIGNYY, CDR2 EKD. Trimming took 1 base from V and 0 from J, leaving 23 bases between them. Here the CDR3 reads CACDTVLGNTKGHTDKLIF. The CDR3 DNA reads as TGTGCCTGTGACACTGTTCTGGGGAATACGAAGGGCCACACCGATAAACTCATCTTT.

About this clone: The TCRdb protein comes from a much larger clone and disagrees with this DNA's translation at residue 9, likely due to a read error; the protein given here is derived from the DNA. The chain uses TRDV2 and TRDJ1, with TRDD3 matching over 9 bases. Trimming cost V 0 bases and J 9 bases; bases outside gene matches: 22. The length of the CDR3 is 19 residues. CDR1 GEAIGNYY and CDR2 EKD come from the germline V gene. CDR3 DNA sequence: TGTGCCTGTGACACCGTCTGGGGGATGCGCGTAAAAGGGATCAGTGAACTCATCTTT. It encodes CACDTVWGMRVKGISELIF.

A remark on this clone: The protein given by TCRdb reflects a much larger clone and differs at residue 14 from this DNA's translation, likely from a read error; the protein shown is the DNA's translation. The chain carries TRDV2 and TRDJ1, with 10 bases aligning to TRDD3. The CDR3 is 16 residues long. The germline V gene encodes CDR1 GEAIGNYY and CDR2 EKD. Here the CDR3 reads CACDTLGDKDTDKPIF. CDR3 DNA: TGTGCCTGTGACACCCTGGGGGATAAGGACACCGATAAACCCATCTTT.

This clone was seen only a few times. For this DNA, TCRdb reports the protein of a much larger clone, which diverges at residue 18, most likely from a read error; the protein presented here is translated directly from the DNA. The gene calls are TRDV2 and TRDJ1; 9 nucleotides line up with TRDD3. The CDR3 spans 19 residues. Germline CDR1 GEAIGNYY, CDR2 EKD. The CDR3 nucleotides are TGTGCCTGTGACTCCCTAACTGGGGGAGAAAAGTCGTACACCGATAAACTCACCTTT. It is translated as CACDSLTGGEKSYTDKLTF.

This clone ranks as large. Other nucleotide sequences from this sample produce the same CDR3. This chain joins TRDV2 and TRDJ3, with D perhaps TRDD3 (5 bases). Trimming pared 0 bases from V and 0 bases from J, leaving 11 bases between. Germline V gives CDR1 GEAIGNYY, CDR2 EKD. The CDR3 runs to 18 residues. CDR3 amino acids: CACDTGWANSWDTRQMFF. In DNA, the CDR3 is TGTGCCTGTGACACCGGCTGGGCCAACTCCTGGGACACCCGACAGATGTTTTTC.

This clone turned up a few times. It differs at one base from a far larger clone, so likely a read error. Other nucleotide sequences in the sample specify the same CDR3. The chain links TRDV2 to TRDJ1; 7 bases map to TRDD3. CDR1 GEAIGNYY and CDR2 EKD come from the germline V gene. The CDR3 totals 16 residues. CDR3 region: CACDSLLGVLTDKLIF. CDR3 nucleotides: TGTGCCTGTGACTCCTTGCTGGGGGTCCTCACCGATAAACTTATCTTT.

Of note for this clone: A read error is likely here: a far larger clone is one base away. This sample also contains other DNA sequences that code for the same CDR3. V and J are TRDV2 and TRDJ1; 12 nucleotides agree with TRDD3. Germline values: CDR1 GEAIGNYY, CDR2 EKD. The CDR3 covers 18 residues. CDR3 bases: TGCGCCTGTGACACCGGAGGTGTACTGGGGGATACCCCCGATAAACTCATCTTT. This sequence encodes CACDTGGVLGDTPDKLIF.

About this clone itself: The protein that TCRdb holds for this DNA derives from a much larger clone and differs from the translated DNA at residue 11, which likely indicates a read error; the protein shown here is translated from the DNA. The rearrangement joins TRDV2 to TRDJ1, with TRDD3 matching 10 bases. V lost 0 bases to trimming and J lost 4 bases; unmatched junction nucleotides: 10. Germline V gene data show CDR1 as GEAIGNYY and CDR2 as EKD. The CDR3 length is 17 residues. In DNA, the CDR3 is TGTGCCTGTGACACCTTGAGTACTGGGGGATGCAACGATAAACTCATCTTT. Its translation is CACDTLSTGGCNDKLIF.

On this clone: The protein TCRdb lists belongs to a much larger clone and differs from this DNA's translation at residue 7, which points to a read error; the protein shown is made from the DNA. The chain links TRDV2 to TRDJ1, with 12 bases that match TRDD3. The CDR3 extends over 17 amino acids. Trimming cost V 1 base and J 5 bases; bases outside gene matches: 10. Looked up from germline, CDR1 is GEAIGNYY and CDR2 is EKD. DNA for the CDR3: TGTGCCTGTGACACAATGGGGCTGGGGGATACGATTGATAAACTCATCTTT. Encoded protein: CACDTMGLGDTIDKLIF.

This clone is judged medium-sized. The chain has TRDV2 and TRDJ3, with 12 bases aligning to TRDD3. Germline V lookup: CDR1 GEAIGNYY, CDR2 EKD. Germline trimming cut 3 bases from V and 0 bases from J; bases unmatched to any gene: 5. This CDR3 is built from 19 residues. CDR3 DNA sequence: TGTGCCTGTGACGGGGGCTGGGGGATACGCTCCTGGGACACCCGACAGATGTTTTTC. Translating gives CACDGGWGIRSWDTRQMFF.

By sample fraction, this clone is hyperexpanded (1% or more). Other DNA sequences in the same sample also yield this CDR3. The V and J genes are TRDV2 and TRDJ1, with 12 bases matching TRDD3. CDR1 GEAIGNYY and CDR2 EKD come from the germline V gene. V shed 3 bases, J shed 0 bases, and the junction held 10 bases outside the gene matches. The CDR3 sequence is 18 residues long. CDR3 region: CACDPLGDTLPHTDKLIF. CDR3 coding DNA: TGTGCCTGTGACCCACTGGGGGATACCCTCCCACACACCGATAAACTCATCTTT.

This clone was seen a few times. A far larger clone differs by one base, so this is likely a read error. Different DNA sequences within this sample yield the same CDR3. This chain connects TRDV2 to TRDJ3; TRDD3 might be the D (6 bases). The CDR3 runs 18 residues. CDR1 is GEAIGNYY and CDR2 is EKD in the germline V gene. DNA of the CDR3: TGTGCCTGCGACACCGGGGGAGCGCATTCCTGGGACACCCGACAGATGTTTTTC. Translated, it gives CACDTGGAHSWDTRQMFF.

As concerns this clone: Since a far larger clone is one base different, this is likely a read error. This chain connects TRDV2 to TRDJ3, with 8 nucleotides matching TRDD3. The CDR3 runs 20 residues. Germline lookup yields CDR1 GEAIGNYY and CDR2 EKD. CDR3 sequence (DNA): TGTGCCTGTGACACGGTTGGGGGATCGTCGAGCTCCCGGGACACCCGACAGATGTTTTTC. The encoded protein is CACDTVGGSSSSRDTRQMFF.

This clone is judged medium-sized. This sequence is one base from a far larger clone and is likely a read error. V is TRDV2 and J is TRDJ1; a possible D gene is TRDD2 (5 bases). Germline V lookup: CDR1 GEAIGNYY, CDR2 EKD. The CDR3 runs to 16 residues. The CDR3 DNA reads TGTGCCTGTGGCACCCTTACCCTTCAAAACACCGATAAACTCATCTTT. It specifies CACGTLTLQNTDKLIF.

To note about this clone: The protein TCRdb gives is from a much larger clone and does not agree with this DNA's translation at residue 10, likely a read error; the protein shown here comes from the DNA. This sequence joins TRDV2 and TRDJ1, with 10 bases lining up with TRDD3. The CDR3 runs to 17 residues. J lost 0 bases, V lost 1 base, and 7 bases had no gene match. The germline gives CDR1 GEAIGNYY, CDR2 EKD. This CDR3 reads CACDTLLGDANTDKLIF. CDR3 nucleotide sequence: TGTGCCTGTGACACTCTACTGGGGGATGCCAACACCGATAAACTCATCTTT.